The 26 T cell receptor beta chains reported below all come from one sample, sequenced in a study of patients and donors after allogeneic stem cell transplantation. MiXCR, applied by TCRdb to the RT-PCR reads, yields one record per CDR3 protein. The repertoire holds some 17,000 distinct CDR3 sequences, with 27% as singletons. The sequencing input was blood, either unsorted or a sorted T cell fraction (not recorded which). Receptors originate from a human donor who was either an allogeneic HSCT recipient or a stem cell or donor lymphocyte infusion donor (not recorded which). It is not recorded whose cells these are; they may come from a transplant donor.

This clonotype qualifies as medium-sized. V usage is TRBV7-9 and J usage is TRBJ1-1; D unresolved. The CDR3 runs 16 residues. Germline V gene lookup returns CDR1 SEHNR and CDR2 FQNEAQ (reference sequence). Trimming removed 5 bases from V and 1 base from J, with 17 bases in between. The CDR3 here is CASSPPTRTQNTEAFF. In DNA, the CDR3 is TGTGCCAGCAGCCCCCCGACACGGACCCAGAACACTGAAGCTTTCTTT.

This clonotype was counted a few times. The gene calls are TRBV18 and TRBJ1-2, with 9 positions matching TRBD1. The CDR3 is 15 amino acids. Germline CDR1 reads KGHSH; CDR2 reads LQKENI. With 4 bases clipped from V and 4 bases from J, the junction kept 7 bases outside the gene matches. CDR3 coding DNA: TGTGCCAGCTCACTGAACAGGGGGCTGGGCTATGGCTACACCTTC. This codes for CASSLNRGLGYGYTF.

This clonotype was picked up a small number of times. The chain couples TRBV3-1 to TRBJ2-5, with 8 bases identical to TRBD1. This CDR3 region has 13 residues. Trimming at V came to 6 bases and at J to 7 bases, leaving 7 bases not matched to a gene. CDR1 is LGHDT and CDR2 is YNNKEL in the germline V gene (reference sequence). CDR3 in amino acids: CASRPGQGRTQYF. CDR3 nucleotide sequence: TGTGCCAGCAGACCAGGACAGGGTAGGACCCAGTACTTC.

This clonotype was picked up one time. DNA of the CDR3: TGTGCCATCAGTGAGGACACCGGGGAGCTGTTTTTT. As protein: CAISEDTGELFF. J is TRBJ2-2 and V is TRBV10-3; D is unclear. Germline CDR1 is ENHRY and CDR2 is SYGVKD. This CDR3 has 12 residues. Trimming removed 2 bases from V and 3 bases from J, with 1 base in between.

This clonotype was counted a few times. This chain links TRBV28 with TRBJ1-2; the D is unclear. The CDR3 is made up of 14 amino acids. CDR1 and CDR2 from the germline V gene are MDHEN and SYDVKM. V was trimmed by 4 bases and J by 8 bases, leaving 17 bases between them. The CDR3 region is CASSYVVGSEGYTF. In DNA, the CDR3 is TGTGCCAGCAGTTACGTGGTAGGGTCGGAGGGCTACACCTTC.

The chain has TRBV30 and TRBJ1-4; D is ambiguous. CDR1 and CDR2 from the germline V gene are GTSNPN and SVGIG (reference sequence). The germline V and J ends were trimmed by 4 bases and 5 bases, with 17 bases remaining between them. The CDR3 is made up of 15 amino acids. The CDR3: CAWNRRRDPNEKLFF. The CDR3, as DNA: TGTGCCTGGAACAGAAGGAGGGATCCGAATGAAAAACTGTTTTTT.

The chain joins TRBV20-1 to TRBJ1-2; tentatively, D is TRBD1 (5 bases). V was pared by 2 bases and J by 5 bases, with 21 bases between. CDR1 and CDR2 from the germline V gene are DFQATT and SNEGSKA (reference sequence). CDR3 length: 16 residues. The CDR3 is CSARSPHIRRGYGYTF. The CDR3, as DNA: TGCAGTGCTAGATCCCCCCATATTCGCCGGGGGTATGGCTACACCTTC.

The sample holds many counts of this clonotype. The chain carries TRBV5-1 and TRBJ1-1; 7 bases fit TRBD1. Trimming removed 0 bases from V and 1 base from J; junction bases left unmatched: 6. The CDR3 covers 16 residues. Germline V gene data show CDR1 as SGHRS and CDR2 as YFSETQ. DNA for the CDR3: TGCGCCAGCAGCTTGGACCCGACAGGGTGGAACACTGAAGCTTTCTTT. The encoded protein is CASSLDPTGWNTEAFF.

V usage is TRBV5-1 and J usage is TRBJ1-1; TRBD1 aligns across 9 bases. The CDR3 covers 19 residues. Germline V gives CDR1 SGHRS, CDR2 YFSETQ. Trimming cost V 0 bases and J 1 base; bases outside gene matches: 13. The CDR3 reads CASSLEGFDRGLENTEAFF. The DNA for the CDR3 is TGCGCCAGCAGCTTGGAGGGATTTGACAGGGGGTTGGAGAACACTGAAGCTTTCTTT.

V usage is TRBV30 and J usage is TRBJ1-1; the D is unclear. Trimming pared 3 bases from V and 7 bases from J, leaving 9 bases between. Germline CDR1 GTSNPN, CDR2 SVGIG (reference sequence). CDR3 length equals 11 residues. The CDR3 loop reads CAWRFGSEAFF. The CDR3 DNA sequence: TGTGCCTGGAGGTTCGGCAGTGAAGCTTTCTTT.

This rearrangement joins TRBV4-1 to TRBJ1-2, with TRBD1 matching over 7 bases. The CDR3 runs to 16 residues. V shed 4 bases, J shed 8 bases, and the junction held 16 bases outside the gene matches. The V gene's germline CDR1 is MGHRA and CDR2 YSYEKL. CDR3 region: CASSPWPKGAPLGYTF. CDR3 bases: TGCGCCAGCAGCCCCTGGCCTAAGGGGGCCCCCTTAGGCTACACCTTC.

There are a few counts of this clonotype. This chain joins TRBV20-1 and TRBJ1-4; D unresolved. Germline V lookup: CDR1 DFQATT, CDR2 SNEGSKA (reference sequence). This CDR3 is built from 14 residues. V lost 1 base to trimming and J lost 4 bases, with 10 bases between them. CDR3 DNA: TGCAGTGCTAGAGGGCCCGGGGTTAATGAAAAACTGTTTTTT. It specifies CSARGPGVNEKLFF.

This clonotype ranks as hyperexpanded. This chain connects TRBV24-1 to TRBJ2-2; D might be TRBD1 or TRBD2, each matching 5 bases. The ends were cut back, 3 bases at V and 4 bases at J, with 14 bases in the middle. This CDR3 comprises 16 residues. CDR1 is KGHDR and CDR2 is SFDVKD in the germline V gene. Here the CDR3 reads CATSDPGTGTTGELFF. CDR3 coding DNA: TGTGCCACCAGTGATCCCGGGACGGGAACCACCGGGGAGCTGTTTTTT.

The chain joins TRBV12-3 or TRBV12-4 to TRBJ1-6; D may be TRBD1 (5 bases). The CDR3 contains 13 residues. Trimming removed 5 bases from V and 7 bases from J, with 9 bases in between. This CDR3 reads CASSQGTNSPLHF. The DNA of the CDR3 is TGTGCCAGCAGTCAGGGAACCAATTCACCCCTCCACTTT.

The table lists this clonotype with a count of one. The chain's CDR3 is CASSYEYGYTF. The CDR3 nucleotides are TGTGCCAGCAGCTACGAGTATGGCTACACCTTC. V and J are TRBV7-9 and TRBJ1-2; no reliable D call. This CDR3 is 11 amino acids long. Trimming left V 4 bases short and J 5 bases short, with 5 bases between. Germline V gene sequence: CDR1 SEHNR, CDR2 FQNEAQ (reference sequence). The variable domain in full, with the rest retrieved from reference TRBV7-9 and TRBJ1-2, is DTGVSQNPRHKITKRGQNVTFRCDPISEHNRLYWYRQTLGQGPEFLTYFQNEAQLEKSRLLSDRFSAERPKGSFSTLEIQRTEQGDSAMYLCASSYEYGYTFGSGTRLTVV.

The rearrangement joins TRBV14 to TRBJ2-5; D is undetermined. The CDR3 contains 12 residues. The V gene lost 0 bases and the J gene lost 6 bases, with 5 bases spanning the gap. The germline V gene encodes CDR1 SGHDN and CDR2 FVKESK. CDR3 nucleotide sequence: TGTGCCAGCAGCCAAGACAGGAAGACCCAGTACTTC. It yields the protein CASSQDRKTQYF.

CDR3 sequence (DNA): TGCAGTGGGTGGGACGGTCTACCAGGCTCCAGCTCCTACAATGAGCAGTTCTTC. Protein: CSGWDGLPGSSSYNEQFF. The chain uses TRBV20-1 and TRBJ2-1; D is tentatively TRBD1 or TRBD2 (5 bases each). Germline CDR1 and CDR2: DFQATT and SNEGSKA (reference sequence). This CDR3 is 18 amino acids long. Trimming removed 7 bases from V and 0 bases from J, with 25 bases in between.

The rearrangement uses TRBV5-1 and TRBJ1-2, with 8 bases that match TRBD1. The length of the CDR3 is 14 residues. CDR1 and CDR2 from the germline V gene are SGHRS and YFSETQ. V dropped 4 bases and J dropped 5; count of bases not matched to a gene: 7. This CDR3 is CASSPRTGRYGYTF. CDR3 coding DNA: TGCGCCAGCAGCCCCCGGACAGGGCGGTATGGCTACACCTTC. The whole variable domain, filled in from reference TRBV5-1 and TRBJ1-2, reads KAGVTQTPRYLIKTRGQQVTLSCSPISGHRSVSWYQQTPGQGLQFLFEYFSETQRNKGNFPGRFSGRQFSNSRSEMNVSTLELGDSALYLCASSPRTGRYGYTFGSGTRLTVV.

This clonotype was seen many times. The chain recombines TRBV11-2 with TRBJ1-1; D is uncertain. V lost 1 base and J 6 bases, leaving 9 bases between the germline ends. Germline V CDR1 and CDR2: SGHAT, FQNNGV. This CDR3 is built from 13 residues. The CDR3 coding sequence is TGTGCCAGCAGCTTAGTTGGCATCCCTGAAGCTTTCTTT. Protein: CASSLVGIPEAFF.

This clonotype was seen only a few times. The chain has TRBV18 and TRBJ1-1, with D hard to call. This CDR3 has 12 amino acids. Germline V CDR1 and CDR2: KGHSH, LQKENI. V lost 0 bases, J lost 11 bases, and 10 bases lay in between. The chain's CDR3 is CASSPPSFLAFF. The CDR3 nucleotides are TGTGCCAGCTCACCACCGTCTTTTCTGGCTTTCTTT.

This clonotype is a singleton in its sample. The CDR3 loop reads CSVASSGWQFF. CDR3 bases: TGCAGCGTTGCATCCTCTGGCTGGCAGTTCTTC. This rearrangement joins TRBV29-1 to TRBJ2-1; no reliable D call. Trimming stripped 4 bases from V and 12 bases from J, with 13 bases between. This CDR3 has 11 residues. Germline V CDR1 and CDR2: SQVTM, ANQGSEA.

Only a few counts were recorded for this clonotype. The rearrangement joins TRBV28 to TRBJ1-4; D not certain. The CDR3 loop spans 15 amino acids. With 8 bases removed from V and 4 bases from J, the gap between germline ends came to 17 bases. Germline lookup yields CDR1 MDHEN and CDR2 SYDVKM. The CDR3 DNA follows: TGTGCCAGCCGAATCTTCGGCCGGCTTAATGAAAAACTGTTTTTT. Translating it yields CASRIFGRLNEKLFF.

The CDR3 loop is CASSFGGPSMNTEAFF. CDR3 in DNA: TGTGCCAGCAGTTTTGGGGGGCCCTCCATGAACACTGAAGCTTTCTTT. The rearrangement uses TRBV28 and TRBJ1-1; TRBD1 is a possible D gene (6 bases). Germline values: CDR1 MDHEN, CDR2 SYDVKM. CDR3 length equals 16 residues. With 3 bases removed from V and 0 bases from J, the gap between germline ends came to 14 bases.

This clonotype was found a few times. The CDR3 bases are TGTGCCAGCAGCTTAGTAGGCAGGGGGCGAACTGAAGCTTTCTTT. This translates into CASSLVGRGRTEAFF. The V gene is TRBV11-2, the J gene TRBJ1-1; 8 bases fit TRBD1. With 1 base clipped from V and 5 bases from J, the junction kept 6 bases outside the gene matches. The CDR3 is 15 residues long. The germline V gene has CDR1 SGHAT and CDR2 FQNNGV.

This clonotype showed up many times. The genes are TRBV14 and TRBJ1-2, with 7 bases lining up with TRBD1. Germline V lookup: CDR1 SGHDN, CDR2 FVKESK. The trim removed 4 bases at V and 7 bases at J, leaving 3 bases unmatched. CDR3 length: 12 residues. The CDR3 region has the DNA TGTGCCAGCAGCCCCGACAGGGTTGGCTACACCTTC. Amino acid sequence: CASSPDRVGYTF.

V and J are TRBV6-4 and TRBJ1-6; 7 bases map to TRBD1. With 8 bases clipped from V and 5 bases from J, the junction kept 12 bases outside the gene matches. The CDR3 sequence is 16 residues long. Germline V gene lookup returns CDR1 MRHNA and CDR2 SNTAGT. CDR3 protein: CASVRRQGRDNSPLHF. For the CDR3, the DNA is TGTGCCAGCGTTAGGAGACAGGGCCGAGATAATTCACCCCTCCACTTT.